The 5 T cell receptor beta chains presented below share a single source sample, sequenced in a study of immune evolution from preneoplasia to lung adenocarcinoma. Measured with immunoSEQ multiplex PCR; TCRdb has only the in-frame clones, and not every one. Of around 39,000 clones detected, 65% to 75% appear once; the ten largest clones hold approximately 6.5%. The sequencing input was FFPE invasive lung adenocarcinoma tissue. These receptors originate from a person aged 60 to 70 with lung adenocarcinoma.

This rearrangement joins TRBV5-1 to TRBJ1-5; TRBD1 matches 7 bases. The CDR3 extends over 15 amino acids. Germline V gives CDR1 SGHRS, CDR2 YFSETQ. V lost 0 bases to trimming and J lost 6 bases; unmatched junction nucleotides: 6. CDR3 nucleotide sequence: TGCGCCAGCAGCTTGGGATCAGGGGGTAGTCAGCCCCAGCATTTT. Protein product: CASSLGSGGSQPQHF. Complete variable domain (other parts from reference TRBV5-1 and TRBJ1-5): KAGVTQTPRYLIKTRGQQVTLSCSPISGHRSVSWYQQTPGQGLQFLFEYFSETQRNKGNFPGRFSGRQFSNSRSEMNVSTLELGDSALYLCASSLGSGGSQPQHFGDGTRLSIL.

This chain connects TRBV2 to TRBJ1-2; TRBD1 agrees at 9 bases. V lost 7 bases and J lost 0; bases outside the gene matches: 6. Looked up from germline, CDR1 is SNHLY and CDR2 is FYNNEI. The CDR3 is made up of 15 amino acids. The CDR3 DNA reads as TGTGCCAGCAAATATGACAGGGGGACTAACTATGGCTACACCTTC. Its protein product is CASKYDRGTNYGYTF. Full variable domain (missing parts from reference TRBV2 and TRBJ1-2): EPEVTQTPSHQVTQMGQEVILRCVPISNHLYFYWYRQILGQKVEFLVSFYNNEISEKSEIFDDQFSVERPDGSNFTLKIRSTKLEDSAMYFCASKYDRGTNYGYTFGSGTRLTVV.

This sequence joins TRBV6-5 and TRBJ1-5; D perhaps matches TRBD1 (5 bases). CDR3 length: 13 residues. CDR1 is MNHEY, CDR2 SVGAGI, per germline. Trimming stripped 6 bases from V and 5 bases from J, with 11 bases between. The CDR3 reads CASRPGSHQPQHF. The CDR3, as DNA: TGTGCCAGCAGACCAGGGTCCCATCAGCCCCAGCATTTT.

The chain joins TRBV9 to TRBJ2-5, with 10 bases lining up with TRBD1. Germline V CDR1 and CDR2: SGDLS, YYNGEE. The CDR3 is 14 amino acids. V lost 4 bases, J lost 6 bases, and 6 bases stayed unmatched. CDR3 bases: TGTGCCAGCAGCTCCGGGACAGGGGTACAGACCCAGTACTTC. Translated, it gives CASSSGTGVQTQYF.

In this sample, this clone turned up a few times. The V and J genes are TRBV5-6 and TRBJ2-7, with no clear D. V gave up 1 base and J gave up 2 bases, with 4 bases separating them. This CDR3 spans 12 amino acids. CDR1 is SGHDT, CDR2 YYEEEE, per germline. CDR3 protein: CASSLSTYEQYF. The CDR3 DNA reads TGTGCCAGCAGCTTGTCCACCTACGAGCAGTACTTC. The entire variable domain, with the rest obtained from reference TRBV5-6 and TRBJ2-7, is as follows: DAGVTQSPTHLIKTRGQQVTLRCSPKSGHDTVSWYQQALGQGPQFIFQYYEEEERQRGNFPDRFSGHQFPNYSSELNVNALLLGDSALYLCASSLSTYEQYFGPGTRLTVT.